The next 15 T cell receptor beta chains were all read from a single sample in a study of Ad26.COV2.S vaccination and SARS-CoV-2 variants. The table came from immunoSEQ multiplex PCR; TCRdb's copy has only in-frame clones and leaves some out. Altogether some 350,000 clones are present, roughly nine tenths being singletons, with the ten largest covering approximately 5%. Treatment described: around 19 received Ad26.COV2.S at low or high dose, single or two shots; five or six received placebo; per-sample allocation not given. Day 63 after the first injection of vaccine or placebo was the sampling time. The material was peripheral blood, obtained in a trial of Ad26.COV2.S vaccine versus placebo. The receptors here all came from a person between 18 and 65 years old who received the Ad26.COV2.S COVID-19 vaccine or a placebo.

This chain links TRBV29-1 with TRBJ1-2, with TRBD1 as a possible D gene (5 bases). Looked up from germline, CDR1 is SQVTM and CDR2 is ANQGSEA. The germline V and J ends were trimmed by 8 bases and 6 bases, with 19 bases remaining between them. CDR3 size: 13 residues. CDR3 in amino acids: CSSTVNWGDGYTF. The CDR3 DNA sequence: TGCAGCTCGACAGTGAATTGGGGAGATGGCTACACCTTC.

The rearrangement joins TRBV7-2 to TRBJ2-3; D ambiguous. The V end lost 5 bases, the J end lost 6 bases, and 12 bases lay between the germline ends. Germline CDR1 SGHTA, CDR2 FQGNSA. The CDR3 is 13 residues long. The CDR3, as DNA: TGTGCCAGCAGCCTGATGATGACGGATACGCAGTATTTT. Its protein product is CASSLMMTDTQYF.

The chain recombines TRBV27 with TRBJ2-6; D remains unclear. The CDR3 loop spans 20 amino acids. Trimming shortened V by 1 base and J by 0 bases, and 19 bases separated the two germline ends. Germline V gene lookup returns CDR1 MNHEY and CDR2 SMNVEV (reference sequence). DNA of the CDR3: TGTGCCAGCAGTTTATGGATGGACGGGCAGCGCTACTCTGGGGCCAACGTCCTGACTTTC. Translation: CASSLWMDGQRYSGANVLTF. Full variable domain (outside the CDR3, taken from reference TRBV27 and TRBJ2-6): EAQVTQNPRYLITVTGKKLTVTCSQNMNHEYMSWYRQDPGLGLRQIYYSMNVEVTDKGDVPEGYKVSRKEKRNFPLILESPSPNQTSLYFCASSLWMDGQRYSGANVLTFGAGSRLTVL.

The gene calls are TRBV5-1 and TRBJ1-2; unclear D gene. V was trimmed by 5 bases and J by 4 bases, leaving 15 bases between them. CDR3 length equals 14 residues. The germline CDR1 and CDR2 sequences are SGHRS and YFSETQ. The chain's CDR3 is CASRAEGSGYGYTF. In DNA, the CDR3 is TGCGCCAGCAGGGCAGAGGGATCCGGCTATGGCTACACCTTC. Based on the CDR3 plus reference TRBV5-1 and TRBJ1-2, the full variable domain is KAGVTQTPRYLIKTRGQQVTLSCSPISGHRSVSWYQQTPGQGLQFLFEYFSETQRNKGNFPGRFSGRQFSNSRSEMNVSTLELGDSALYLCASRAEGSGYGYTFGSGTRLTVV.

The chain combines TRBV6-2 or TRBV6-3 with TRBJ2-1, with D unresolved. Trimming cost V 3 bases and J 7 bases, with 7 bases left between them. The CDR3 length is 12 residues. From germline, CDR1 is MNHEY and CDR2 SVGEGT. The CDR3 region is CASSYLRNEQFF. The CDR3 DNA is TGTGCCAGCAGTTATCTTCGGAATGAGCAGTTCTTC.

The chain employs TRBV6-2 or TRBV6-3 and TRBJ1-5; D remains ambiguous. The length of the CDR3 is 17 residues. Germline V gene sequence: CDR1 MNHEY, CDR2 SVGEGT. Trimming stripped 4 bases from V and 0 bases from J, with 16 bases between. The CDR3 here is CASSSSREPHSNQPQHF. For the CDR3, the DNA is TGTGCCAGCAGTTCATCCCGGGAACCCCATAGCAATCAGCCCCAGCATTTT.

This clone was found once. This chain connects TRBV9 to TRBJ2-1; 12 bases are shared with TRBD2. Trimming cost V 6 bases and J 6 bases; bases outside gene matches: 7. The CDR3 sequence is 15 residues long. The germline CDR1 and CDR2 sequences are SGDLS and YYNGEE. CDR3 in DNA: TGTGCCAGCACCTCGGGACTAGCGGGTACCAATGAGCAGTTCTTC. Translating gives CASTSGLAGTNEQFF.

J is TRBJ1-6 and V is TRBV18; the D is unclear. CDR1 is KGHSH and CDR2 is LQKENI in the germline V gene. This CDR3 comprises 14 residues. The V and J ends lost 3 bases and 7 bases respectively, with 10 bases between them. The DNA for the CDR3 is TGTGCCAGCTCACCCGGGAACCCGAATTCACCCCTCCACTTT. Encoded protein: CASSPGNPNSPLHF. The whole variable domain, filled in from reference TRBV18 and TRBJ1-6, reads NAGVMQNPRHLVRRRGQEARLRCSPMKGHSHVYWYRQLPEEGLKFMVYLQKENIIDESGMPKERFSAEFPKEGPSILRIQQVVRGDSAAYFCASSPGNPNSPLHFGNGTRLTVT.

The chain is built from TRBV5-6 and TRBJ2-1, with 10 bases matching TRBD2. After removal of 3 bases from V and 7 bases from J, the junction contained 7 bases not matched to a gene. Germline V gene lookup returns CDR1 SGHDT and CDR2 YYEEEE. CDR3 size: 15 residues. CDR3 bases: TGTGCCAGCAGCTCCAGCGGGGGGGCAAAGAATGAGCAGTTCTTC. It specifies CASSSSGGAKNEQFF.

The rearrangement links TRBV4-2 to TRBJ2-3; 7 bases map to TRBD2. The V and J ends lost 1 base and 2 bases, in that order; junction bases with no gene match: 9. Germline V CDR1 and CDR2: LGHNA, YNFKEQ. This CDR3 is built from 17 residues. The CDR3 protein is CASSQGDGAGDTDTQYF. CDR3 DNA: TGTGCCAGCAGCCAAGGGGATGGGGCGGGAGACACAGATACGCAGTATTTT.

This clone is classed as medium-sized (0.01 to 0.1%). The V call is TRBV27, the J call TRBJ2-7, with TRBD1 as a possible D gene (6 bases). V dropped 7 bases and J dropped 0 bases, with 13 bases sitting between them. The CDR3 spans 14 residues. Germline V gene lookup returns CDR1 MNHEY and CDR2 SMNVEV (reference sequence). CDR3 DNA: TGTGCCAGCACTGGACAGTCGACCTCCTACGAGCAGTACTTC. Its protein is CASTGQSTSYEQYF.

The chain recombines TRBV18 with TRBJ1-1; D might be TRBD1 (6 bases). Germline V gene data show CDR1 as KGHSH and CDR2 as LQKENI. The V gene lost 3 bases and the J gene lost 5 bases, with 22 bases spanning the gap. This CDR3 comprises 17 residues. CDR3 bases: TGTGCCAGCTCACCCACAGGGCCCCTGCGAGGAGGGACTGAAGCTTTCTTT. It encodes CASSPTGPLRGGTEAFF.

The chain links TRBV9 to TRBJ1-1; no clear D gene. This CDR3 has 14 residues. Germline V gene lookup returns CDR1 SGDLS and CDR2 YYNGEE. V lost 3 bases, J lost 4 bases, and 13 bases lay in between. The CDR3 protein is CASSALTGGTEAFF. In nucleotides, the CDR3 is TGTGCCAGCAGCGCACTAACCGGAGGCACTGAAGCTTTCTTT.

Here the CDR3 DNA reads TGTGCCAGCAGCCCGGACAGGGGGAATGGCTACACCTTC. Encoded protein: CASSPDRGNGYTF. The chain joins TRBV7-2 to TRBJ1-2; 10 nucleotides agree with TRBD1. The V and J ends lost 5 bases and 6 bases, in that order; junction bases with no gene match: 3. The CDR3 consists of 13 residues. The V gene's germline CDR1 is SGHTA and CDR2 FQGNSA.

The chain recombines TRBV5-8 with TRBJ1-1; possibly TRBD1 for D (5 bases). This CDR3 has 15 residues. Germline CDR1 reads SGHTS; CDR2 reads YDEGEE. Trimming removed 3 bases from V and 4 bases from J, with 16 bases in between. CDR3 protein: CASSSPGTLTTEAFF. For the CDR3, the DNA is TGTGCCAGCAGCTCCCCCGGGACGCTTACCACTGAAGCTTTCTTT.